The T cell receptor beta chain under discussion was sequenced for a study of sequential checkpoint blockade in melanoma. The treatment was: randomized to nivolumab then ipilimumab (arm A) or the reverse (arm B). Sorted cells were live CD3+CD8+, lacking CD19 and CD56, from PBMCs. The table came from immunoSEQ multiplex PCR; TCRdb's copy has only in-frame clones and leaves some out. This sample has some 17,000 clones, with about 67% found just once. The trim removed 6 bases at V and 2 bases at J, leaving 11 bases unmatched. The CDR3 loop spans 16 amino acids. The germline V gene encodes CDR1 SGHTA and CDR2 FQGNSA.

This receptor was taken from a human donor with melanoma. The rearrangement joins TRBV7-2 to TRBJ2-7; the match to TRBD2 covers 9 bases. This specimen consisted of CD8+ T cells sorted from blood (inferred from file names), obtained from a patient given nivolumab and ipilimumab in sequence. The CDR3 reads CASRPDLAGVPYEQYF. The CDR3 nucleotides read TGTGCCAGCAGACCAGACTTAGCGGGGGTGCCCTACGAGCAGTACTTC. Full variable domain (remainder filled in from reference TRBV7-2 and TRBJ2-7): GAGVSQSPSNKVTEKGKDVELRCDPISGHTALYWYRQSLGQGLEFLIYFQGNSAPDKSGLPSDRFSAERTGGSVSTLTIQRTQQEDSAVYLCASRPDLAGVPYEQYFGPGTRLTVT.